This T cell receptor beta chain was sequenced during a study of blood T cell repertoires in COVID-19. About the study: Collection of acute and convalescent COVID-19 samples took place in the United States, Italy and Spain.

The junction had 6 bases not matched to a gene; V was cut back by 3 bases and J by 12 bases. The V gene's germline CDR1 is SGHVS and CDR2 FQNEAQ. CDR3 length: 12 residues. The assay was immunoSEQ multiplex PCR, and TCRdb's table has in-frame clones only and misses some. Among a few hundred thousand clones listed, 89% were seen once. The sequence derives from a man aged 40-49 years with acute or convalescent COVID-19. The rearrangement uses TRBV7-8 and TRBJ2-7; TRBD2 matches 9 bases. Sequencing was performed on peripheral blood. CDR3 protein: CASSFVAGVPYF. CDR3 DNA: TGTGCCAGCAGCTTCGTAGCGGGAGTCCCGTACTTC.